This TCR beta chain derives from a study of long-term antiretroviral therapy in people with HIV. The germline V gene encodes CDR1 KGHSH and CDR2 LQKENI. The junction had 9 bases not matched to a gene; V was cut back by 3 bases and J by 4 bases. CDR3 size: 16 residues. Survey-level immunoSEQ v3.0 assays were run. Repertoires were generated with immunoSEQ multiplex PCR, while TCRdb's copy carries only in-frame clones and drops some. This repertoire shows 25,000 to 35,000 clones, about 90% found once; its top ten account for approximately 0.93%. The sequenced sample was unsorted PBMCs, obtained 2 years after starting antiretroviral therapy. The TCR was taken from a man in his fifties with HIV. This sequence joins TRBV18 and TRBJ1-5, with 7 bases matching TRBD1. The CDR3 nucleotides read TGTGCCAGCTCACCTGTGACAGGGAAGCCGAATCAGCCCCAGCATTTT. As protein: CASSPVTGKPNQPQHF.